Below, 13 T cell receptor beta chains from the same sample are listed, as sequenced in a study of Tregs in tolerant kidney transplant recipients. The assay was immunoSEQ multiplex PCR, and TCRdb's table has in-frame clones only and misses some. The sample shows 20,000 to 25,000 clones, 81% of them seen only once. Recipients received nonmyeloablative bone marrow transplants from related graft donors, with transient mixed chimerism. The starting material was CD8+ T cells from blood (PBMCs), obtained 6 months after the transplant. These receptors all stem from a human patient who received a combined kidney and bone marrow transplant. Some T cells could come from the graft donor.

The chain employs TRBV18 and TRBJ2-7; D might be TRBD1 (5 bases). This CDR3 comprises 13 residues. Trimming stripped 3 bases from V and 2 bases from J, with 8 bases between. The germline CDR1 and CDR2 sequences are KGHSH and LQKENI. CDR3 nucleotides: TGTGCCAGCTCACCGACAGTGGCCTACGAGCAGTACTTC. This gives the protein CASSPTVAYEQYF.

The chain has TRBV6-1 and TRBJ2-7; no clear D gene. The CDR3 runs to 16 residues. Germline V gene data show CDR1 as MNHNS and CDR2 as SASEGT. Trimming cost V 2 bases and J 1 base, with 15 bases left between them. CDR3 residues: CASSERLRSISYEQYF. The DNA of the CDR3 is TGTGCCAGCAGTGAACGGCTGAGGAGTATTTCCTACGAGCAGTACTTC.

The rearrangement joins TRBV7-9 to TRBJ2-5; D perhaps matches TRBD1 (6 bases). This CDR3 has 14 amino acids. The germline gives CDR1 SEHNR, CDR2 FQNEAQ (reference sequence). V was shortened by 5 bases and J by 1 base, with 11 bases between the two germline ends. The DNA of the CDR3 is TGTGCCAGCAGCCCACGACAGGCCCAAGAGACCCAGTACTTC. Its protein product is CASSPRQAQETQYF.

V and J are TRBV7-9 and TRBJ2-1; D not resolved. Trimming took 4 bases from V and 5 from J, leaving 9 bases between them. This CDR3 spans 13 amino acids. Germline CDR1 is SEHNR and CDR2 is FQNEAQ (reference sequence). The DNA for the CDR3 is TGTGCCAGCAGCTACACAGCAAACAATGAGCAGTTCTTC. Protein sequence: CASSYTANNEQFF.

This rearrangement joins TRBV19 to TRBJ2-7; a possible D gene is TRBD1 (6 bases). Germline lookup yields CDR1 LNHDA and CDR2 SQIVND (reference sequence). The CDR3 has 15 residues. With 6 bases removed from V and 3 bases from J, the gap between germline ends came to 18 bases. CDR3 sequence reads: CASSPQDSLRYEQYF. CDR3 nucleotide sequence: TGTGCCAGTAGCCCCCAGGACAGCCTACGCTACGAGCAGTACTTC.

The chain is built from TRBV30 and TRBJ2-2; D unresolved. The CDR3 runs to 14 residues. CDR1 is GTSNPN and CDR2 is SVGIG in the germline V gene (reference sequence). Trimming removed 1 base at V and 6 bases at J, with 12 bases between. CDR3: CAWSGSFLAGELFF. The CDR3, as DNA: TGTGCCTGGAGTGGGAGTTTTTTAGCCGGGGAGCTGTTTTTT. The whole variable domain, remainder taken from reference TRBV30 and TRBJ2-2, is SQTIHQWPATLVQPVGSPLSLECTVEGTSNPNLYWYRQAAGRGLQLLFYSVGIGQISSEVPQNLSASRPQDRQFILSSKKLLLSDSGFYLCAWSGSFLAGELFFGEGSRLTVL.

In regard to this clone: This may come from a read error, since a much larger clone is one base off. V usage is TRBV7-9 and J usage is TRBJ1-2; possible D gene TRBD1, 5 bases. The CDR3 consists of 15 residues. Germline V gene data show CDR1 as SEHNR and CDR2 as FQNEAQ (reference sequence). For the CDR3, the DNA is TGTGCCAGCAGCTTAGATCAGGGAATAGCAAGGGGCTACCCCTTC. It encodes CASSLDQGIARGYPF.

This clone was picked up a small number of times. This chain links TRBV18 with TRBJ1-3; D ambiguous. V lost 3 bases and J lost 8, with 11 bases in between. From germline, CDR1 is KGHSH and CDR2 LQKENI. The CDR3 length is 13 residues. The CDR3 loop reads CASSPDGRDTIYF. CDR3 DNA sequence: TGTGCCAGCTCACCCGACGGGAGAGACACCATATATTTT.

This sequence joins TRBV4-1 and TRBJ2-5, with 9 bases aligning to TRBD1. The CDR3 length is 16 residues. Germline assignment: CDR1 MGHRA and CDR2 YSYEKL. J lost 1 base, V lost 4 bases, and 7 bases had no gene match. CDR3 residues: CASSPRTGDLQETQYF. CDR3 sequence (DNA): TGCGCCAGCAGCCCGAGGACAGGGGACCTCCAAGAGACCCAGTACTTC.

The chain carries TRBV19 and TRBJ2-7; 11 bases map to TRBD1. The germline V gene has CDR1 LNHDA and CDR2 SQIVND (reference sequence). The V gene end was trimmed by 5 bases and the J gene end by 4 bases; junction bases not matched to a gene: 7. This CDR3 comprises 15 residues. This CDR3 reads CASSFGQGAFYEQYF. The CDR3 region has the DNA TGTGCCAGTAGTTTCGGACAGGGGGCGTTTTACGAGCAGTACTTC.

This sequence joins TRBV11-3 and TRBJ2-5, with D maybe TRBD2 (6 bases). This CDR3 comprises 14 residues. Trimming cost V 8 bases and J 2 bases, with 15 bases left between them. The germline V gene has CDR1 SGHNT and CDR2 YENEEA. CDR3 bases: TGTGCCAGCGTCGGCGGAGGACTACAAGAGACCCAGTACTTC. Protein sequence: CASVGGGLQETQYF.

In its sample, this clone is medium-sized. In the same sample, other DNA sequences code for this CDR3. The rearrangement links TRBV15 to TRBJ2-7; 9 bases match TRBD1. CDR3 length: 16 residues. Germline CDR1 and CDR2: LNHNV and YYDKDF (reference sequence). V lost 1 base and J lost 3; bases outside the gene matches: 7. CDR3 in amino acids: CATSRAMRDRVYEQYF. CDR3 DNA sequence: TGTGCCACCAGCAGAGCCATGAGGGACAGGGTCTACGAGCAGTACTTC.

This clone has only one observation. V is TRBV6-4 and J is TRBJ2-1, with 10 bases aligning to TRBD1. Germline CDR1 is MRHNA and CDR2 is SNTAGT. J was trimmed by 6 bases and V by 2 bases; bases with no gene match: 4. The CDR3 covers 15 residues. CDR3 residues: CASSDGTGAGNEQFF. CDR3 nucleotide sequence: TGTGCCAGCAGTGACGGGACAGGGGCAGGCAATGAGCAGTTCTTC.